Shown below are 17 T cell receptor beta chains from a single sample sequenced in a study of shared clonotypes between healthy human individuals. Some clones are missing from TCRdb's copy, which holds only in-frame ones; the method was immunoSEQ multiplex PCR. This repertoire shows about 2.4 million clones, roughly 93% found once; its top ten account for about 0.39%. Sequencing used naive CD4+ T cells from PBMCs. As to subset: CD45RA+ positively selected. The receptors stem from a man between 18 and 29 years old in good health. Some clones in this sample may be carry-over from other donors' samples.

Details on this clone: This CDR3 is also generated by other DNA sequences in the sample. The chain carries TRBV5-1 and TRBJ2-5; possible D gene TRBD2, 5 bases. The V end lost 1 base, the J end lost 2 bases, and 9 bases lay between the germline ends. Germline CDR1 reads SGHRS; CDR2 reads YFSETQ. The CDR3 is 14 amino acids. The CDR3 is CASSLSLAQETQYF. CDR3 DNA: TGCGCCAGCAGCTTGTCCCTAGCACAAGAGACCCAGTACTTC. The whole variable domain, remainder taken from reference TRBV5-1 and TRBJ2-5, is KAGVTQTPRYLIKTRGQQVTLSCSPISGHRSVSWYQQTPGQGLQFLFEYFSETQRNKGNFPGRFSGRQFSNSRSEMNVSTLELGDSALYLCASSLSLAQETQYFGPGTRLLVL.

The V gene is TRBV11-1, the J gene TRBJ1-1; D not certain. Trimming shortened V by 4 bases and J by 1 base, and 13 bases separated the two germline ends. Germline CDR1 SGHAT, CDR2 FQDESV (reference sequence). This CDR3 contains 15 residues. The DNA of the CDR3 is TGTGCCAGCAGCTCCGCGTGGGGTCGGAACACTGAAGCTTTCTTT. Translation: CASSSAWGRNTEAFF. Full variable domain (missing parts from reference TRBV11-1 and TRBJ1-1): EAEVAQSPRYKITEKSQAVAFWCDPISGHATLYWYRQILGQGPELLVQFQDESVVDDSQLPKDRFSAERLKGVDSTLKIQPAELGDSAMYLCASSSAWGRNTEAFFGQGTRLTVV.

In its sample, this clone was seen once. The rearrangement uses TRBV25-1 and TRBJ2-7; no reliable D call. The CDR3 sequence is 13 residues long. Germline V gene lookup returns CDR1 MGHDK and CDR2 SYGVNS. Between the trimmed V and J ends, which lost 3 bases and 6 bases, there was a span of 12 bases. CDR3: CASSDRNSREQYF. In DNA form, the CDR3 reads TGTGCCAGCAGTGACAGGAACTCCCGCGAGCAGTACTTC.

CDR3 in amino acids: CARSVRDFPIHWGYSYEQYF. The DNA for the CDR3 is TGTGCCAGAAGCGTTCGGGATTTCCCCATTCATTGGGGCTACTCCTACGAGCAGTACTTC. The V call is TRBV5-3, the J call TRBJ2-7, with D perhaps matching TRBD1 or TRBD2 (5 bases each). TRBV5-3 is treated as an ORF (open reading frame) with a function not yet certain. The CDR3 contains 20 residues. The V end lost 4 bases, the J end lost 0 bases, and 29 bases lay between the germline ends.

V usage is TRBV21-1 and J usage is TRBJ2-7. TRBV21-1 corresponds to a pseudogene. The CDR3 covers 18 residues. Written as DNA, the CDR3 is TGTGCCAGCACACCCCCGTGGGGTCGCGGACGTCCATCCTACGAGCAGTACTTC. It specifies CASTPPWGRGRPSYEQYF.

This clone was seen just once. The chain is built from TRBV28 and TRBJ2-1; tentatively, D is TRBD1 (6 bases). V was shortened by 8 bases and J by 4 bases, with 18 bases between the two germline ends. Germline assignment: CDR1 MDHEN and CDR2 SYDVKM. The CDR3 extends over 15 amino acids. CDR3 nucleotides: TGTGCCAGCCGCACAGGGATATCTTTTTACAATGAGCAGTTCTTC. Residues: CASRTGISFYNEQFF.

The genes are TRBV6-1 and TRBJ2-7; tentative D call: TRBD2 (5 bases). The CDR3 loop spans 14 amino acids. V was clipped by 6 bases and J by 2 bases, with 14 bases between them. Looked up from germline, CDR1 is MNHNS and CDR2 is SASEGT. The CDR3 loop reads CASSRNRGTYEQYF. As DNA, the CDR3 is TGTGCCAGCAGCCGTAACCGGGGTACCTACGAGCAGTACTTC.

The rearrangement joins TRBV19 to TRBJ2-3; weak D call: TRBD2 (6 bases). Trimming took 6 bases from V and 3 from J, leaving 16 bases between them. This CDR3 is built from 15 residues. The germline gives CDR1 LNHDA, CDR2 SQIVND (reference sequence). The CDR3 sequence: CASSRANGGTDTQYF. CDR3 sequence (DNA): TGTGCCAGTAGCCGGGCAAACGGAGGGACAGATACGCAGTATTTT.

The chain is built from TRBV9 and TRBJ2-1; the match to TRBD2 covers 12 bases. Germline V lookup: CDR1 SGDLS, CDR2 YYNGEE. The CDR3 contains 18 residues. J was trimmed by 2 bases and V by 0 bases; bases with no gene match: 6. The CDR3 coding sequence is TGTGCCAGCAGCGTAGGTGCTAGCGGGAGGGCCGCCTACAATGAGCAGTTCTTC. Translating it yields CASSVGASGRAAYNEQFF.

The chain carries TRBV18 and TRBJ1-1; 8 nucleotides match TRBD1. J gave up 3 bases and V 3 bases, and 9 bases lay outside the gene matches. The CDR3 is 16 amino acids. Germline V CDR1 and CDR2: KGHSH, LQKENI. The CDR3 here is CASSPPGGARDTEAFF. As DNA, the CDR3 is TGTGCCAGCTCACCTCCAGGGGGCGCGCGGGACACTGAAGCTTTCTTT. The whole variable domain, remainder taken from reference TRBV18 and TRBJ1-1, is NAGVMQNPRHLVRRRGQEARLRCSPMKGHSHVYWYRQLPEEGLKFMVYLQKENIIDESGMPKERFSAEFPKEGPSILRIQQVVRGDSAAYFCASSPPGGARDTEAFFGQGTRLTVV.

The chain employs TRBV15 and TRBJ1-5, with no clear D. The CDR3 has 13 amino acids. The germline V gene has CDR1 LNHNV and CDR2 YYDKDF (reference sequence). Trimming pared 5 bases from V and 2 bases from J, leaving 7 bases between. The CDR3 protein is CATSRYGNQPQHF. The CDR3 DNA sequence: TGTGCCACCAGCCGGTACGGCAATCAGCCCCAGCATTTT.

The rearrangement joins TRBV2 to TRBJ1-6; a weak D match, TRBD1 (5 bases). Trimming stripped 6 bases from V and 12 bases from J, with 21 bases between. CDR1 and CDR2 (germline): SNHLY, FYNNEI. The CDR3 loop spans 15 amino acids. CDR3 sequence reads: CASSESRNGAKPLHF. CDR3 nucleotide sequence: TGTGCCAGCAGCGAGTCCCGAAATGGGGCCAAACCCCTCCACTTT.

The sample holds a few counts of this clone. This chain links TRBV5-1 with TRBJ2-2; TRBD2 matches at 7 bases. The trim removed 5 bases at V and 2 bases at J, leaving 3 bases unmatched. The length of the CDR3 is 14 residues. The germline V gene has CDR1 SGHRS and CDR2 YFSETQ. This CDR3 reads CASRASGNTGELFF. CDR3 coding DNA: TGCGCCAGCAGGGCTAGCGGAAACACCGGGGAGCTGTTTTTT.

Concerning this clone itself: The same CDR3 is also encoded by other DNA sequences in this sample. V usage is TRBV19 and J usage is TRBJ1-2; TRBD1 might be the D (5 bases). The CDR3 covers 13 residues. Germline V gene lookup returns CDR1 LNHDA and CDR2 SQIVND (reference sequence). V lost 3 bases, J lost 2 bases, and 7 bases lay in between. DNA for the CDR3: TGTGCCAGTAGTATCGACAGAAACTATGGCTACACCTTC. Its translation: CASSIDRNYGYTF.

This chain connects TRBV4-1 to TRBJ2-2; 8 bases agree with TRBD2. The germline gives CDR1 MGHRA, CDR2 YSYEKL. This CDR3 has 15 residues. The V segment lost 7 bases and the J segment 5 bases; nucleotides outside the gene matches: 9. This chain's CDR3 is CASTLSGSITGELFF. The CDR3 DNA follows: TGCGCCAGCACCCTGAGCGGGAGTATTACCGGGGAGCTGTTTTTT.

V usage is TRBV28 and J usage is TRBJ2-1; TRBD1 matches 8 bases. Germline-derived CDR1 and CDR2 are MDHEN and SYDVKM. Losses at the gene ends were 7 bases for V and 3 bases for J; bases not matched to a gene: 8. This CDR3 region has 15 residues. The CDR3 DNA reads TGTGCCAGCAACTCCCCGGGACAGGTCTACAATGAGCAGTTCTTC. It specifies CASNSPGQVYNEQFF.

The V and J genes are TRBV28 and TRBJ1-6; 8 nucleotides line up with TRBD1. Germline V CDR1 and CDR2: MDHEN, SYDVKM. V lost 9 bases and J lost 14; bases outside the gene matches: 18. The CDR3 length is 15 residues. DNA for the CDR3: TGTGCCAGTCAAGCCCCGGGACAGGCGCATCGAGCCCTCCACTTT. Translation: CASQAPGQAHRALHF.